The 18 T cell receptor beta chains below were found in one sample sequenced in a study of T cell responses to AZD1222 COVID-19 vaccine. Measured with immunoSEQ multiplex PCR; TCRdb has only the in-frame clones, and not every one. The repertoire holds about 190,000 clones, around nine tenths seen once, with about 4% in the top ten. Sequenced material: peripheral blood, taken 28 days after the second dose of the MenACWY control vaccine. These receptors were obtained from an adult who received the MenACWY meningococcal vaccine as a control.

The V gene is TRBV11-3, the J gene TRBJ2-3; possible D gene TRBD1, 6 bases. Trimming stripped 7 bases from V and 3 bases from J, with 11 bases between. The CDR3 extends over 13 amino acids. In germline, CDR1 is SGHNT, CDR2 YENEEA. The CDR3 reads CASNTGITDTQYF. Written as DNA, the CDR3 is TGTGCCAGCAATACAGGGATTACAGATACGCAGTATTTT.

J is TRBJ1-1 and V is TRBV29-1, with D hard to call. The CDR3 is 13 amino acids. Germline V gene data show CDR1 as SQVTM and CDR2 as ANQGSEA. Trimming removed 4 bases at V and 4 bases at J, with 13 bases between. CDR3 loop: CSVVTGAFTEAFF. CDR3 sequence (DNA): TGCAGCGTTGTAACGGGCGCTTTCACTGAAGCTTTCTTT.

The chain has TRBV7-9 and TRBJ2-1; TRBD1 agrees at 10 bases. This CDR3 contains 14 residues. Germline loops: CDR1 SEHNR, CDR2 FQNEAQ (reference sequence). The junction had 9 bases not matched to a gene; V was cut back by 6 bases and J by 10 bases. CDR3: CASRSPGQGWEQFF. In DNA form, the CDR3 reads TGTGCCAGCAGGTCGCCGGGACAGGGGTGGGAGCAGTTCTTC. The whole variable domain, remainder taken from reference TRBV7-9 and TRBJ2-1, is DTGVSQNPRHKITKRGQNVTFRCDPISEHNRLYWYRQTLGQGPEFLTYFQNEAQLEKSRLLSDRFSAERPKGSFSTLEIQRTEQGDSAMYLCASRSPGQGWEQFFGPGTRLTVL.

CDR3 in amino acids: CASSPTGNTEAFF. CDR3 in DNA: TGCGCCAGCAGCCCGACAGGGAACACTGAAGCTTTCTTT. The chain employs TRBV4-3 and TRBJ1-1, with D perhaps matching TRBD1 (6 bases). This CDR3 is built from 13 residues. V lost 4 bases to trimming and J lost 1 base, with 7 bases between them. Germline CDR1 is LGHNA and CDR2 is YSLEER.

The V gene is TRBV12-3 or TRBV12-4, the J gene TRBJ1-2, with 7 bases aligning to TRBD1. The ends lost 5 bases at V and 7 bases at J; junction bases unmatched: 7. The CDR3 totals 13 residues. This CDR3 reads CASSPTRQGGYTF. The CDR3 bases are TGTGCCAGCAGTCCAACCCGACAGGGTGGCTACACCTTC.

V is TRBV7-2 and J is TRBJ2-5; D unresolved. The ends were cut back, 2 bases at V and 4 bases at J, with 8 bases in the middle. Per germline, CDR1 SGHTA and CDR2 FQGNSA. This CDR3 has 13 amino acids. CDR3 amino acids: CASSLWRAETQYF. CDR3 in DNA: TGTGCCAGCAGCTTATGGCGTGCAGAGACCCAGTACTTC.

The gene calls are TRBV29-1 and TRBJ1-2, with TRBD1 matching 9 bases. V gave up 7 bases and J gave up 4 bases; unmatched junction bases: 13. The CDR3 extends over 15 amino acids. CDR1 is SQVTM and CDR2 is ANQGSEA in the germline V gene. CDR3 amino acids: CSGLGTGSIGYGYTF. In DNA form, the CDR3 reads TGCAGCGGCCTCGGGACAGGGAGTATCGGCTATGGCTACACCTTC.

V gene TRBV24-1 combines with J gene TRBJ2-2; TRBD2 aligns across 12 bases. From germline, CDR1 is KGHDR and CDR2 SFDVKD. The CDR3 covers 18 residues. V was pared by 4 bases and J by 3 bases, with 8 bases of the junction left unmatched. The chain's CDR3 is CATSDFFGLAGYTGELFF. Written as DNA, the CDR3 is TGTGCCACCAGTGACTTTTTTGGACTAGCGGGATACACCGGGGAGCTGTTTTTT.

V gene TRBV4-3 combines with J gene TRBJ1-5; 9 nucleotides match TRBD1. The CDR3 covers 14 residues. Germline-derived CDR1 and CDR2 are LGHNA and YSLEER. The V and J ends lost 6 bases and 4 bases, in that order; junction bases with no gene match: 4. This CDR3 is CASSSGTGNQPQHF. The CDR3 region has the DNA TGCGCCAGCAGTTCAGGGACAGGGAATCAGCCCCAGCATTTT.

DNA of the CDR3: TGCAGCGTTGGGGAGAGAGGGTTCACCGGGGAGCTGTTTTTT. As protein: CSVGERGFTGELFF. The chain couples TRBV29-1 to TRBJ2-2, with D maybe TRBD2 (5 bases). With 4 bases removed from V and 4 bases from J, the gap between germline ends came to 13 bases. CDR1 is SQVTM and CDR2 is ANQGSEA in the germline V gene. The CDR3 consists of 14 residues.

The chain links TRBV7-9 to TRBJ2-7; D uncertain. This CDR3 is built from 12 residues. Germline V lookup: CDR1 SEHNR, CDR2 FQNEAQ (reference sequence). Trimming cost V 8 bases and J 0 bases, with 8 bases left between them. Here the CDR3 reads CASAVSSYEQYF. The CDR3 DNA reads TGTGCCAGCGCCGTGAGCTCCTACGAGCAGTACTTC.

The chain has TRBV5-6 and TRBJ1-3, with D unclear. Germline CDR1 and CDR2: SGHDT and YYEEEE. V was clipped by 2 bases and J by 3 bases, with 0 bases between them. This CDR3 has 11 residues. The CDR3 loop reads CASSFGNTIYF. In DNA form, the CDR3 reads TGTGCCAGCAGCTTTGGAAACACCATATATTTT. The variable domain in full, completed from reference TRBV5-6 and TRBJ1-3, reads DAGVTQSPTHLIKTRGQQVTLRCSPKSGHDTVSWYQQALGQGPQFIFQYYEEEERQRGNFPDRFSGHQFPNYSSELNVNALLLGDSALYLCASSFGNTIYFGEGSWLTVV.

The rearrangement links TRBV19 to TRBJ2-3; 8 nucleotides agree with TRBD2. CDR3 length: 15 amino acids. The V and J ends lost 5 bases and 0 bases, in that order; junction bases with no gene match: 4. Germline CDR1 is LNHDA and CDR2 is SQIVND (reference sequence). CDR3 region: CASSPLAVSTDTQYF. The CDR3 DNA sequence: TGTGCCAGTAGTCCACTAGCGGTTAGCACAGATACGCAGTATTTT.

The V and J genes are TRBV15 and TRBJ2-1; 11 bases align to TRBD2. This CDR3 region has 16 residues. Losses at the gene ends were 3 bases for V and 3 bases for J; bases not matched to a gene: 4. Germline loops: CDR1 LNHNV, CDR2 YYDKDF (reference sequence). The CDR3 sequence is CATSSPGTSGYNEQFF. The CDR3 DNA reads TGTGCCACCAGCAGCCCCGGGACTAGCGGCTACAATGAGCAGTTCTTC.

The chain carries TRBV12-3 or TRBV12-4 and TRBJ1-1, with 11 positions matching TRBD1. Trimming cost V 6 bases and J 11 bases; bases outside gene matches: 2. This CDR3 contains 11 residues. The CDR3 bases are TGTGCCAGCAGGGACAGGGGGCAGGCTTTCTTT. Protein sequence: CASRDRGQAFF.

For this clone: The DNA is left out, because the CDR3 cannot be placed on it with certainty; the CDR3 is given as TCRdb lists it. The CDR3 loop reads CASSKVGSGSAYEQFF. The gene calls are TRBV21-1 and TRBJ2-1; the D call of TRBD2 is as the table states it, not checked on the DNA. TRBV21-1 is termed a pseudogene. The CDR3 has 16 residues if both end residues are counted.

The CDR3 spells CASKPTSGPYYEQYF. CDR3 coding DNA: TGCGCCAGCAAACCGACTAGCGGACCGTACTACGAGCAGTACTTC. The chain recombines TRBV5-1 with TRBJ2-7; TRBD2 matches at 9 bases. V dropped 6 bases and J dropped 3; count of bases not matched to a gene: 10. The CDR3 spans 15 residues. Germline CDR1 is SGHRS and CDR2 is YFSETQ.

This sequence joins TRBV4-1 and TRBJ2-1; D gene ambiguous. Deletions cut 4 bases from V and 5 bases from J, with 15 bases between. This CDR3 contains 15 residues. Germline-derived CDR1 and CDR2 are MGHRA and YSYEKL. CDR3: CASSPYPGENNEQFF. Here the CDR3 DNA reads TGCGCCAGCAGCCCATACCCCGGCGAAAACAATGAGCAGTTCTTC.